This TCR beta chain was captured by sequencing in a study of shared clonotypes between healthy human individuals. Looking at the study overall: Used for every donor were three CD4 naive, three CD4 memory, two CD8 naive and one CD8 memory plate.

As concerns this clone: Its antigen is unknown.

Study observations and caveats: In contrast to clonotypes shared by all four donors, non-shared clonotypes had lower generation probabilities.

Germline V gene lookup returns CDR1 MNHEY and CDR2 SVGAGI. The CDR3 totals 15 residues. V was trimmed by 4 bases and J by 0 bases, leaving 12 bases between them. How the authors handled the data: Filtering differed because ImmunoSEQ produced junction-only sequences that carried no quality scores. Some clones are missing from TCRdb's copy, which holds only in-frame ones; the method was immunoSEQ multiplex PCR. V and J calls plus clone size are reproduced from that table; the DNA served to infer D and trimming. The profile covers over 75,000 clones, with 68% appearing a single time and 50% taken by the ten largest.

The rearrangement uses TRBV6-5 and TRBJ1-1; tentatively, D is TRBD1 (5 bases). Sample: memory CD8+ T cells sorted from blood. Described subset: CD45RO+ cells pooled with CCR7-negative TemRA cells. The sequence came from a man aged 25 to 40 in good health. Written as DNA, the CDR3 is TGTGCCAGCAGTTTAGCGGCAGGGTTGAACACTGAAGCTTTCTTT. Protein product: CASSLAAGLNTEAFF.